The sequence of this TCR beta chain was determined in a study of blood T cell repertoires in COVID-19. Study summary: Donors in the United States, Italy and Spain gave samples during acute or convalescent COVID-19. PBMCs, B-cell-depleted T cells, or T cells provided the cDNA or gDNA that made up the material.

This clone was seen repeatedly, ten times or more. Methods used by the authors: How many nucleated cells were present was estimated from reference gene primer amplification. Sequencing was performed with immunoSEQ multiplex PCR; in TCRdb, only in-frame clones are kept and a portion is missing. That table gives V, J and clone size, and the DNA gave D and trimming. The sample contains 55,000 to 90,000 clones, roughly 86% of which appear only once. Looked up from germline, CDR1 is MNHNS and CDR2 is SASEGT. The CDR3 has 14 residues. With V trimmed by 3 bases and J by 4 bases, 6 bases remained unmatched. The genes are TRBV6-1 and TRBJ2-7, with 7 bases that match TRBD2. The sequence was obtained from a woman aged 70-85 years with acute or convalescent COVID-19. Sample: peripheral blood. The CDR3 region has the DNA TGTGCCAGCAGTGATTTGGGCGGGAGATACGAGCAGTACTTC. Translation gives CASSDLGGRYEQYF.